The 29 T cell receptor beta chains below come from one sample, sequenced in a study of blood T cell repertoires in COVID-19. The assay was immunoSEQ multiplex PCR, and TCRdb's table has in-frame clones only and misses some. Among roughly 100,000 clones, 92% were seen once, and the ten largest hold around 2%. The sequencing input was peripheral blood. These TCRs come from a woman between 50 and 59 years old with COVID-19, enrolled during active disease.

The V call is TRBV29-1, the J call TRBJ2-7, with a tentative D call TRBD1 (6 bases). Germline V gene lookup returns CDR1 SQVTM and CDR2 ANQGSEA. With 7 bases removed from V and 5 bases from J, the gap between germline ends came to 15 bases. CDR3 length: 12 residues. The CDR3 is CSARGQRDEQYV. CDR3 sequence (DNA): TGCAGCGCCAGGGGTCAGAGGGACGAGCAGTACGTC.

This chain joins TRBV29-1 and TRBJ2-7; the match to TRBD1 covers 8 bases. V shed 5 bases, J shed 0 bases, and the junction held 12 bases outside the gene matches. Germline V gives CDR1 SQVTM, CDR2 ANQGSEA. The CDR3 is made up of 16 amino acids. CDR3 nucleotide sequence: TGCAGCGTTTATATCGACAGGGGTTATAGCTCCTACGAGCAGTACGTC. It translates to CSVYIDRGYSSYEQYV.

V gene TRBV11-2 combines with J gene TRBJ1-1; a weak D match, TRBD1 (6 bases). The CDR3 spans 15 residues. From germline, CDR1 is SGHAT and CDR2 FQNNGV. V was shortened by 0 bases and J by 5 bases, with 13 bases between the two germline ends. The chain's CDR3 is CASSLDLRGLTEAFF. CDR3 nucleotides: TGTGCCAGCAGCTTAGATCTAAGGGGGTTAACTGAAGCTTTCTTT.

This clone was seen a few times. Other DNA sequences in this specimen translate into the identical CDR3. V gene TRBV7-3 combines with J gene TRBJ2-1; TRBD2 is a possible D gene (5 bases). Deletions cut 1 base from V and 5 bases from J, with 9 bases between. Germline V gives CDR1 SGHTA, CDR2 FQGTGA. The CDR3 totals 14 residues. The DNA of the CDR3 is TGTGCCAGCAGCTTAAGTGAGGGCCACAATGAGCAGTTCTTC. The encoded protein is CASSLSEGHNEQFF.

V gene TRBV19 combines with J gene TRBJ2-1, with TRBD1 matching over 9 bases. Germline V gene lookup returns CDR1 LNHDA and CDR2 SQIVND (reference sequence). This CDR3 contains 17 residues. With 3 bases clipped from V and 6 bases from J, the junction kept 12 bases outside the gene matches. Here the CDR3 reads CASSIPRLGQGGNEQFF. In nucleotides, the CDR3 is TGTGCCAGTAGTATTCCCCGGTTGGGACAGGGAGGCAATGAGCAGTTCTTC.

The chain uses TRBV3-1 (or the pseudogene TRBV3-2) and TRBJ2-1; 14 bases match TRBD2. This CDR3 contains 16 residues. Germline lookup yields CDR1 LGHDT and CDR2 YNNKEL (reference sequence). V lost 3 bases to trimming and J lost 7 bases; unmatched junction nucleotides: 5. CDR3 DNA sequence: TGTGCCAGCAGCCACCCTCGACTAGCGGGGGGGAATGAGCAGTTCTTC. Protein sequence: CASSHPRLAGGNEQFF.

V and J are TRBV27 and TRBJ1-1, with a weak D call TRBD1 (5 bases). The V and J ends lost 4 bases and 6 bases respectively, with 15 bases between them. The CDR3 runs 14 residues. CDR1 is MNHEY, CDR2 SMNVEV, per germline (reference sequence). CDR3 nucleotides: TGTGCCAGCAGTTGGCAGGCGCGGGGGGCTGAAGCTTTCTTT. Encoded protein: CASSWQARGAEAFF.

CDR3 bases: TGTGCCAGCAGCCGGAGCGGGTACACAGATACGCAGTATTTT. Encoded protein: CASSRSGYTDTQYF. The genes are TRBV3-1 (or the pseudogene TRBV3-2) and TRBJ2-3; D possibly corresponds to TRBD2 (6 bases). The CDR3 contains 14 residues. Trimming left V 4 bases short and J 2 bases short, with 10 bases between. CDR1 is LGHDT, CDR2 YNNKEL, per germline (reference sequence).

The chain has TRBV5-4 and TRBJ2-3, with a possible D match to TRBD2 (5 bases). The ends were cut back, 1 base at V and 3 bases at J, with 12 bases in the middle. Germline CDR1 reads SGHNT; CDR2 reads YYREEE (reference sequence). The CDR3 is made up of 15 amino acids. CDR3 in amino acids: CASSLRLYDTDTQYF. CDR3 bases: TGTGCCAGCAGCTTGAGACTATACGATACAGATACGCAGTATTTT.

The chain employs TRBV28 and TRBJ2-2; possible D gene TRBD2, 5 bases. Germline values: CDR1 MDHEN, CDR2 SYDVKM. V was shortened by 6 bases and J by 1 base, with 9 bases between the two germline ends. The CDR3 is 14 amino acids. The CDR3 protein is CASSPGENTGELFF. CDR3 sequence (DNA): TGTGCCAGCAGCCCCGGGGAGAACACCGGGGAGCTGTTTTTT.

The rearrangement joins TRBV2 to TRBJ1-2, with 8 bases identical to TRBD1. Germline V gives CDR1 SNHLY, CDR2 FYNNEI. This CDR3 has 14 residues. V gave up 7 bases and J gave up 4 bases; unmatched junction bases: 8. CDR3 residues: CASTSRGPSYGYTF. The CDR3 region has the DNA TGTGCCAGCACCTCCAGGGGGCCAAGCTATGGCTACACCTTC.

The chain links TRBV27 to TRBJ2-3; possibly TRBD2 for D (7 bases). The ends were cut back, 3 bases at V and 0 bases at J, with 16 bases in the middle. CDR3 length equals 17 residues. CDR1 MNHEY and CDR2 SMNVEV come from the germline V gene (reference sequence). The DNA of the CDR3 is TGTGCCAGCAGTTTGACGGGTCGGGGGGCCAGCACAGATACGCAGTATTTT. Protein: CASSLTGRGASTDTQYF.

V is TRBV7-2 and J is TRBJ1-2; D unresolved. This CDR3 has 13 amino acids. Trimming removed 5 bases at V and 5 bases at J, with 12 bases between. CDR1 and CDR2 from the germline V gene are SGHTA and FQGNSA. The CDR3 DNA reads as TGTGCCAGCAGCCAATGGGCATTTTATGGCTACACCTTC. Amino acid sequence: CASSQWAFYGYTF. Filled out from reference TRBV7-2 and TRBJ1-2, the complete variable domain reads GAGVSQSPSNKVTEKGKDVELRCDPISGHTALYWYRQSLGQGLEFLIYFQGNSAPDKSGLPSDRFSAERTGGSVSTLTIQRTQQEDSAVYLCASSQWAFYGYTFGSGTRLTVV.

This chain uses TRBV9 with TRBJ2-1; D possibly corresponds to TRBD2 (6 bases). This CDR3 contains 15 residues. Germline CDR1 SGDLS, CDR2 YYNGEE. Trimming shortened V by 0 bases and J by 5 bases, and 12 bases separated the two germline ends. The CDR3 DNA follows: TGTGCCAGCAGCGTAGCTCCAGGAGGGAACAATGAGCAGTTCTTC. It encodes CASSVAPGGNNEQFF.

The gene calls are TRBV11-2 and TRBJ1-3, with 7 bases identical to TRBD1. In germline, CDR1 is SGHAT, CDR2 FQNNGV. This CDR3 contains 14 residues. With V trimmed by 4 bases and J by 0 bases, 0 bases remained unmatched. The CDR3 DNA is TGTGCCAGCAGCTGGACAGGCTCTGGAAACACCATATATTTT. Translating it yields CASSWTGSGNTIYF.

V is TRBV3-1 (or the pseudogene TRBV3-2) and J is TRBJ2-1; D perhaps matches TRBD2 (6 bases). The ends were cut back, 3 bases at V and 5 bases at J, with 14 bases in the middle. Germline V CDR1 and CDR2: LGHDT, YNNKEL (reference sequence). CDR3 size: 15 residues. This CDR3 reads CASSQGLEGNNEQFF. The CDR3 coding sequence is TGTGCCAGCAGCCAGGGACTGGAGGGCAACAATGAGCAGTTCTTC.

The CDR3 spells CASSLGGLVGQYF. The CDR3 region has the DNA TGTGCCAGCAGCTTAGGGGGGCTAGTAGGGCAGTACTTC. The chain recombines TRBV7-9 with TRBJ2-7, with D maybe TRBD1 (6 bases). Trimming cost V 1 base and J 9 bases, with 13 bases left between them. Germline V gives CDR1 SEHNR, CDR2 FQNEAQ (reference sequence). The CDR3 is 13 amino acids.

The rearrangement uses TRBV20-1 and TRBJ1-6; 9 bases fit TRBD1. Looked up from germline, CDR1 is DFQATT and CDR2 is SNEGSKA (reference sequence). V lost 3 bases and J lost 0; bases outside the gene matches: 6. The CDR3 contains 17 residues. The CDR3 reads CSASTGTGSSYNSPLHF. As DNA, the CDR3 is TGCAGTGCTAGTACCGGGACAGGGAGCTCCTATAATTCACCCCTCCACTTT.

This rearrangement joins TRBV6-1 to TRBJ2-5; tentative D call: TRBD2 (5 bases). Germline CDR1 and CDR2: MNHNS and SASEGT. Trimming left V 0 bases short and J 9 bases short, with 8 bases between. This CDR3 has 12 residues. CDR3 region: CASSEAWGAQYF. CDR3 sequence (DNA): TGTGCCAGCAGTGAAGCGTGGGGAGCCCAGTACTTC.

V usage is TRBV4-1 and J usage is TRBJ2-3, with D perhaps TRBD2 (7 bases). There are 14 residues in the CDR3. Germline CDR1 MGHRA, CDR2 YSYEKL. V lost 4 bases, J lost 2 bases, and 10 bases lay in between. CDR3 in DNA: TGCGCCAGCAGCCGCGGGGGCCTCACAGATACGCAGTATTTT. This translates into CASSRGGLTDTQYF.

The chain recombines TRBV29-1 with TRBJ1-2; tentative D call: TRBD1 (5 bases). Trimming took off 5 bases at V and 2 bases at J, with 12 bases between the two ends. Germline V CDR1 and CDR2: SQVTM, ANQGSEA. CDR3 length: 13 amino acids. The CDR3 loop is CSVFVGANYGYTF. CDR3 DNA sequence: TGCAGCGTTTTCGTAGGGGCGAACTATGGCTACACCTTC.

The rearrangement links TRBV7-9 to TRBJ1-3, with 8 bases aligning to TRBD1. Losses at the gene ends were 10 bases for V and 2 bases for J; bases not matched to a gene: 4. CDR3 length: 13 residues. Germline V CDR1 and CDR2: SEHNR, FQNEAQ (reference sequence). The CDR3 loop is CATPRGPGNTIYF. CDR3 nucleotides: TGTGCCACCCCCAGGGGGCCTGGAAACACCATATATTTT. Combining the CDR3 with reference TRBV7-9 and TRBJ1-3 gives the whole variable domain DTGVSQNPRHKITKRGQNVTFRCDPISEHNRLYWYRQTLGQGPEFLTYFQNEAQLEKSRLLSDRFSAERPKGSFSTLEIQRTEQGDSAMYLCATPRGPGNTIYFGEGSWLTVV.

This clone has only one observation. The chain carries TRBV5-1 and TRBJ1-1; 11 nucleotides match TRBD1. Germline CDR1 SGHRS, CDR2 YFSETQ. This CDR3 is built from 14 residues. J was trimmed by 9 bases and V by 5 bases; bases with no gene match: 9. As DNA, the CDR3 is TGCGCCAGCAGTTGGGGACAGGGGGTTTCTCAAGCTTTCTTT. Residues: CASSWGQGVSQAFF. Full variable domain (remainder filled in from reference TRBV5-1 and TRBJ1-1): KAGVTQTPRYLIKTRGQQVTLSCSPISGHRSVSWYQQTPGQGLQFLFEYFSETQRNKGNFPGRFSGRQFSNSRSEMNVSTLELGDSALYLCASSWGQGVSQAFFGQGTRLTVV.

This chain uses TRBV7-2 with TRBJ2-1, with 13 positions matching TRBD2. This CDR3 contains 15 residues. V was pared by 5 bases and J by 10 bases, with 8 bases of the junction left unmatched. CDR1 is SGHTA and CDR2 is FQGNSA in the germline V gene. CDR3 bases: TGTGCCAGCAGCAGAGGACTAGCGGGGGAGCGGGAGCAGTTCTTC. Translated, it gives CASSRGLAGEREQFF.

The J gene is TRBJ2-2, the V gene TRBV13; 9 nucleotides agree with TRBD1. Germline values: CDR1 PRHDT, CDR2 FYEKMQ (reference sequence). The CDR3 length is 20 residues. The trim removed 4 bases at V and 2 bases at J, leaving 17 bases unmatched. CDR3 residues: CASSSWPLRGTGTNTGELFF. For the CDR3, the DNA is TGTGCCAGCAGCTCATGGCCACTTAGGGGGACAGGGACTAACACCGGGGAGCTGTTTTTT.

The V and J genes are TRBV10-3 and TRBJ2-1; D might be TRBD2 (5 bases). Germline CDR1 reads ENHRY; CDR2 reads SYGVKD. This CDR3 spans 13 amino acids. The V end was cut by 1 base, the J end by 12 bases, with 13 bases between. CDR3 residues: CAISEFPQEGQFF. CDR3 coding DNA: TGTGCCATCAGTGAGTTTCCTCAAGAGGGGCAGTTCTTC.

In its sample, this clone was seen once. CDR3 nucleotides: TGTGCCAGCAGTGAGGACAGGGGGCTCGGGTTGTCTGGAAACACCATATATTTT. The encoded protein is CASSEDRGLGLSGNTIYF. The gene calls are TRBV6-1 and TRBJ1-3, with 11 bases fitting TRBD1. Germline V lookup: CDR1 MNHNS, CDR2 SASEGT. There are 18 residues in the CDR3. Trimming removed 3 bases from V and 1 base from J; junction bases left unmatched: 8.

The CDR3 is CAIRGRTDTQYF. CDR3 in DNA: TGTGCCATCAGGGGCAGGACAGATACGCAGTATTTT. The V gene is TRBV10-3, the J gene TRBJ2-3; no clear D gene. This CDR3 has 12 amino acids. From germline, CDR1 is ENHRY and CDR2 SYGVKD. Trimming removed 6 bases from V and 3 bases from J, with 7 bases in between.

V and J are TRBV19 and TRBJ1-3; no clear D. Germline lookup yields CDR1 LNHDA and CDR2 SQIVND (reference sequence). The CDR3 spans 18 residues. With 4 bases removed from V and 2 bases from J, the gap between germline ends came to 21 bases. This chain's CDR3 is CASSTLVAAFVAGNTIYF. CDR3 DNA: TGTGCCAGTAGTACCTTAGTAGCAGCCTTCGTGGCTGGAAACACCATATATTTT.